This TCR beta chain is from a study of metastatic and nonmetastatic thyroid tumors. Study summary: Blood and tumor or nodule tissue repertoires from malignant and benign thyroid patients were compared.

Broader study findings: Benign nodules were reported to have significantly lower TCR beta diversity than malignant thyroid tumors, in blood and tumor.

In the source study's methods: A classifier for distant metastasis in papillary thyroid cancer was constructed using CDR3 differences observed across clinicopathological groups. TCRdb re-called clones via MiXCR from the PCR reads. What appears here as the V and J calls and clone size reflects TCRdb's work, not the paper's. This sample has tens of thousands of clones, with about 12% found just once. The J segment lost 1 base and the V segment lost 8 bases, leaving 10 bases of the junction unmatched. Per germline, CDR1 WSHSY and CDR2 SAAADI. The CDR3 consists of 15 residues. Thyroid surgery took place with no prior treatment in any patient. There are many counts of this clone. Its antigen remains unidentified.

The chain employs TRBV10-2 and TRBJ1-1; 7 nucleotides match TRBD1. The sequence was collected from a female donor with papillary thyroid cancer or a benign thyroid nodule (not recorded which). Some clones in this sample may be carry-over from other donors' samples. The sequenced sample was blood. CDR3 amino acids: CASEITGEGNTEAFF. The CDR3 DNA is TGCGCCAGCGAAATTACAGGGGAGGGGAACACTGAAGCTTTCTTT.